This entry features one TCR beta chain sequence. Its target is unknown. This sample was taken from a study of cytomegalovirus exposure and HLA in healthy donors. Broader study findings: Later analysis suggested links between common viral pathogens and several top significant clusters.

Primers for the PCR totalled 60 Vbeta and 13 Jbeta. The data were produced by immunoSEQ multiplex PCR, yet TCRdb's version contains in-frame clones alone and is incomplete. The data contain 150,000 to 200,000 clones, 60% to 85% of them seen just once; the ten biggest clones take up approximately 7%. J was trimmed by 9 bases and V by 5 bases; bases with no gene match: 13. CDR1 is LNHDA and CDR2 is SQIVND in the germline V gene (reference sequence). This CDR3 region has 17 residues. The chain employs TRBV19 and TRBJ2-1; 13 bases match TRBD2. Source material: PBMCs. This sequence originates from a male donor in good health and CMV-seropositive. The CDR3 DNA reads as TGTGCCAGTAGTGCCCGGACCGGACTAGCGGGGGTTATTGAGCAGTTCTTC. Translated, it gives CASSARTGLAGVIEQFF.